What follows are 3 T cell receptor beta chains derived from one specimen sequenced in a study of T cells in localized non-small cell lung cancer (dated by TCRdb to 2018 to 2021). Preparation of the library involved the immunoSEQ multiplex PCR assay. Entries here come from immuneACCESS through TCRdb and include only in-frame sequences with V and J called. Some clones fail to appear in such tables; in the studies checked, an unresolved V gene covers under half of the shortfall, and the cause of the remainder is unknown. This sample holds 20,000 to 25,000 clones; 80% to 90% were observed only once. The ten largest clones capture 9.5% to 15% of the sample. This sample comprised PBMCs, obtained before any cancer treatment. Source of these receptors: a man aged 35-75 years with stage II squamous cell lung carcinoma.

Only a few counts were recorded for this clone. This chain joins TRBV10-1 and TRBJ1-1, with 7 positions matching TRBD1. The germline gives CDR1 WNHNN, CDR2 SYGVQD (reference sequence). This CDR3 has 13 amino acids. The J segment lost 1 base and the V segment lost 7 bases, leaving 3 bases of the junction unmatched. CDR3 coding DNA: TGCGCCAGCACCGCAGGGGGGAACACTGAAGCTTTCTTT. Translation: CASTAGGNTEAFF.

This chain connects TRBV19 to TRBJ2-7; possibly TRBD2 for D (6 bases). Germline V gene lookup returns CDR1 LNHDA and CDR2 SQIVND (reference sequence). The length of the CDR3 is 15 residues. Trimming removed 6 bases from V and 5 bases from J, with 20 bases in between. In DNA, the CDR3 is TGTGCCAGTAGCCTTGGCGGAGGGGTGAGGAACGAGCAGTACTTC. This translates into CASSLGGGVRNEQYF.

The chain is built from TRBV6-1 and TRBJ1-1, with 9 bases matching TRBD1. The length of the CDR3 is 15 residues. Germline CDR1 and CDR2: MNHNS and SASEGT. The junction had 9 bases not matched to a gene; V was cut back by 6 bases and J by 4 bases. CDR3: CASRGGTGMVTEAFF. In DNA, the CDR3 is TGTGCCAGCAGGGGTGGGACAGGGATGGTCACTGAAGCTTTCTTT.